This T cell receptor beta chain was recorded in a study of blood T cell repertoires in COVID-19. V lost 5 bases and J 7 bases, leaving 13 bases between the germline ends. CDR3 length equals 13 residues. Germline CDR1 SGHTS, CDR2 YDEGEE. Generated by immunoSEQ multiplex PCR, the TCRdb table keeps only in-frame clones and is missing some. The sample records around 250,000 clones, roughly 86% being singletons. The clonotype comes from a man aged 18 to 29 with active or convalescent COVID-19. This chain uses TRBV5-8 with TRBJ2-1, with D perhaps matching TRBD2 (6 bases). The source material was peripheral blood. CDR3 DNA: TGTGCCAGCAGGGACTACCGGGGAAATGAGCAGTTCTTC. Translation: CASRDYRGNEQFF.